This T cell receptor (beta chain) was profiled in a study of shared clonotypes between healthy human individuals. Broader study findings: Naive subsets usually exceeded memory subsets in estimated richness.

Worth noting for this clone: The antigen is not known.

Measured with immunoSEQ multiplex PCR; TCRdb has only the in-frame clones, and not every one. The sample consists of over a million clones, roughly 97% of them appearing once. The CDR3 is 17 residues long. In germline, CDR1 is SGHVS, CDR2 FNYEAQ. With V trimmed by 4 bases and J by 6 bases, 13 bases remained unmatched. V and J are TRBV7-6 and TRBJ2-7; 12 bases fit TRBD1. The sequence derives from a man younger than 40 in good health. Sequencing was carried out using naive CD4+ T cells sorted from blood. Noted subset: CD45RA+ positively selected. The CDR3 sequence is CASSSKARDRGPVEQYF. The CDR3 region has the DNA TGTGCCAGCAGCTCCAAAGCCCGGGACAGGGGGCCGGTCGAGCAGTACTTC.